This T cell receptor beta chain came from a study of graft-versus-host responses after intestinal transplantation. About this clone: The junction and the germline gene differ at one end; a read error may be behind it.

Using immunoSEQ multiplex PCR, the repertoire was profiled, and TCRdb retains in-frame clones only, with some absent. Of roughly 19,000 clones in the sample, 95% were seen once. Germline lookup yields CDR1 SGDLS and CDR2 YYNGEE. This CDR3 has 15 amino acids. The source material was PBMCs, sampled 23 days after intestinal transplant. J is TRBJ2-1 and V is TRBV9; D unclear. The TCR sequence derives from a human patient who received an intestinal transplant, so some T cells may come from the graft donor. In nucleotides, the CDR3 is TGTGCCAGCAGCGTAGCAGCGCCCTCCCACAATGAGCAGTTCTTC. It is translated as CASSVAAPSHNEQFF.